This TCR beta chain was found in a study of early T cells in non-severe SARS-CoV-2 infection. Study in general: Chains were unpaired, as sequencing was done on bulk RNA from unsorted whole blood.

The CDR3 length is 13 residues. The germline V and J ends were trimmed by 2 bases and 3 bases, with 8 bases remaining between them. Per the germline V gene, CDR1 is MGHDK and CDR2 is SYGVNS. The table lists this clonotype with a few counts. Via MiXCR, TCRdb re-called the 5' RACE reads, giving one row per CDR3 protein. The sample has about 60,000 distinct CDR3 sequences, about 11% seen once; the top ten hold roughly 3%. The TCR sequence derives from an adult who was a healthcare worker with PCR-confirmed SARS-CoV-2 infection or an uninfected control (not recorded which). The V call is TRBV25-1, the J call TRBJ2-7; perhaps TRBD2 as D (5 bases). The specimen was whole blood, collected at baseline. CDR3: CASSEQRNYEQYF. The CDR3, as DNA: TGTGCCAGCAGTGAACAGCGGAACTACGAGCAGTACTTC.